Following are 27 T cell receptor beta chains from one sample sequenced in a study of cytomegalovirus exposure and HLA in healthy donors. PCR involved 60 Vbeta and 13 Jbeta primers. Generated by immunoSEQ multiplex PCR, the TCRdb table keeps only in-frame clones and is missing some. The data contain some 87,000 clones, just under 70% of them singletons. Sequencing input: PBMCs. These receptors were obtained from a woman aged 50 to 60 in good health and CMV-seropositive.

The chain joins TRBV6-5 to TRBJ1-1; possible D gene TRBD1, 6 bases. The CDR3 runs to 14 residues. Trimming took 5 bases from V and 4 from J, leaving 14 bases between them. The germline CDR1 and CDR2 sequences are MNHEY and SVGAGI. In DNA form, the CDR3 reads TGTGCCAGCAGTCTCGGCCCAGGGGTCACTGAAGCTTTCTTT. This gives the protein CASSLGPGVTEAFF.

The J gene is TRBJ1-3, the V gene TRBV6-4, with a possible D match to TRBD1 (5 bases). V was pared by 4 bases and J by 0 bases, with 16 bases between. The CDR3 contains 17 residues. From germline, CDR1 is MRHNA and CDR2 SNTAGT. The DNA of the CDR3 is TGTGCCAGCAGTGGGCCCCCCGACAGCCCCTCTGGAAACACCATATATTTT. This encodes CASSGPPDSPSGNTIYF.

This clone was counted between two and nine times. The rearrangement links TRBV27 to TRBJ2-7; D possibly corresponds to TRBD1 (5 bases). Germline CDR1 MNHEY, CDR2 SMNVEV (reference sequence). V lost 3 bases and J 2 bases, leaving 11 bases between the germline ends. The CDR3 runs 14 residues. The CDR3 nucleotides read TGTGCCAGCAGTTTTTCGACAGTAGCCTACGAGCAGTACTTC. It is translated as CASSFSTVAYEQYF.

The chain uses TRBV5-1 and TRBJ2-2; D is unclear. The germline V gene encodes CDR1 SGHRS and CDR2 YFSETQ. V lost 4 bases and J 7 bases, leaving 11 bases between the germline ends. The CDR3 runs to 13 residues. As DNA, the CDR3 is TGCGCCAGCAGCGAATTAGTCGGCGGGGAGCTGTTTTTT. Amino acid sequence: CASSELVGGELFF.

Only a few counts were recorded for this clone. This rearrangement joins TRBV5-5 to TRBJ2-6; 7 positions match TRBD1. Germline V gene data show CDR1 as SGHKS and CDR2 as YYEKEE (reference sequence). V trimming: 2 bases; J trimming: 0 bases; junction bases outside the gene matches: 8. This CDR3 is built from 18 residues. Written as DNA, the CDR3 is TGTGCCAGCAGCTTAGAGGGACAGTCGTACTCTGGGGCCAACGTCCTGACTTTC. This encodes CASSLEGQSYSGANVLTF.

This CDR3 is CASSRGTGGEGYTF. The CDR3 bases are TGCGCCAGCAGCCGGGGGACAGGGGGCGAGGGCTACACCTTC. The V gene is TRBV4-3, the J gene TRBJ1-2; 12 bases align to TRBD1. Losses at the gene ends were 4 bases for V and 8 bases for J; bases not matched to a gene: 5. The CDR3 is 14 amino acids. Germline CDR1 LGHNA, CDR2 YSLEER.

V is TRBV7-9 and J is TRBJ1-5; D ambiguous. This CDR3 spans 13 amino acids. With 1 base removed from V and 9 bases from J, the gap between germline ends came to 10 bases. The germline V gene has CDR1 SEHNR and CDR2 FQNEAQ (reference sequence). The CDR3 nucleotides read TGTGCCAGCAGCTTAGGGGAGGCCGGGCCCCAGCATTTT. Its translation is CASSLGEAGPQHF. Full variable domain (remainder filled in from reference TRBV7-9 and TRBJ1-5): DTGVSQNPRHKITKRGQNVTFRCDPISEHNRLYWYRQTLGQGPEFLTYFQNEAQLEKSRLLSDRFSAERPKGSFSTLEIQRTEQGDSAMYLCASSLGEAGPQHFGDGTRLSIL.

J is TRBJ2-1 and V is TRBV11-2, with D perhaps matching TRBD2 (6 bases). This CDR3 has 15 residues. V lost 5 bases to trimming and J lost 5 bases, with 16 bases between them. Germline values: CDR1 SGHAT, CDR2 FQNNGV. The CDR3 sequence is CASSRRIAAHNEQFF. As DNA, the CDR3 is TGTGCCAGCAGCCGGAGGATAGCGGCCCACAATGAGCAGTTCTTC.

The chain has TRBV2 and TRBJ2-5, with no clear D. Germline loops: CDR1 SNHLY, CDR2 FYNNEI. The ends were cut back, 8 bases at V and 4 bases at J, with 17 bases in the middle. CDR3 length: 14 residues. The CDR3 loop is CASVWQANLETQYF. The CDR3 nucleotides are TGTGCCAGCGTTTGGCAGGCAAACTTAGAGACCCAGTACTTC.

A few counts support this clone. The chain has TRBV19 and TRBJ2-1, with D uncertain. CDR3 length: 14 amino acids. Trimming shortened V by 5 bases and J by 3 bases, and 11 bases separated the two germline ends. Germline V gene data show CDR1 as LNHDA and CDR2 as SQIVND (reference sequence). CDR3 residues: CASSSSSLYNEQFF. The DNA of the CDR3 is TGTGCCAGTAGTTCTTCTAGTCTCTACAATGAGCAGTTCTTC.

This chain links TRBV7-3 with TRBJ2-1, with 11 bases matching TRBD2. V was clipped by 5 bases and J by 7 bases; unmatched bases: 7. This CDR3 contains 15 residues. From germline, CDR1 is SGHTA and CDR2 FQGTGA. This CDR3 is CASSAGLAVWNEQFF. In nucleotides, the CDR3 is TGTGCCAGCAGCGCGGGACTAGCGGTCTGGAATGAGCAGTTCTTC.

V usage is TRBV7-3 and J usage is TRBJ2-5, with D possibly being TRBD1 (6 bases). The end of the DNA is better explained by TRBJ2-7, so the J call may be wrong. Germline CDR1 is SGHTA and CDR2 is FQGTGA. The CDR3 spans 15 residues. The CDR3: CAAGVGPTLTYEQYF. Here the CDR3 DNA reads TGTGCCGCAGGGGTGGGTCCGACCCTCACCTACGAGCAGTACTTC.

The CDR3 nucleotides read TGTGCCAGTAGTAGACAGGTTCTGGGGGAGCTGTTTTTT. This sequence encodes CASSRQVLGELFF. The V and J genes are TRBV19 and TRBJ2-2, with D possibly TRBD1 on 6 matching bases. Trimming removed 4 bases from V and 8 bases from J, with 11 bases in between. The CDR3 loop spans 13 amino acids. Germline CDR1 is LNHDA and CDR2 is SQIVND (reference sequence).

The CDR3 DNA follows: TGTGCCAGTAGTATTAAACCGGGGAACTATGGCTACACCTTC. Its translation is CASSIKPGNYGYTF. V and J are TRBV19 and TRBJ1-2; no firm D call. Trimming pared 3 bases from V and 2 bases from J, leaving 10 bases between. Germline lookup yields CDR1 LNHDA and CDR2 SQIVND (reference sequence). This CDR3 spans 14 amino acids.

This clone is a singleton in its sample. The V and J genes are TRBV7-9 and TRBJ2-7, with D possibly being TRBD1 (6 bases). CDR1 and CDR2 from the germline V gene are SEHNR and FQNEAQ (reference sequence). Trimming pared 5 bases from V and 7 bases from J, leaving 12 bases between. This CDR3 has 12 residues. CDR3 sequence: CASSHRVGEQYF. The CDR3 nucleotides read TGTGCCAGCAGCCACAGGGTTGGGGAGCAGTACTTC.

This clone was observed a handful of times. The rearrangement links TRBV14 to TRBJ1-1; no reliable D call. The CDR3 totals 12 residues. V shed 6 bases and J shed 11 bases, with 16 bases lying between them. The germline gives CDR1 SGHDN, CDR2 FVKESK. CDR3 region: CASSIWEGEAFF. CDR3 nucleotide sequence: TGTGCCAGCAGTATTTGGGAGGGTGAGGCTTTCTTT.

This clone was recorded a few times. This chain connects TRBV28 to TRBJ2-7, with D maybe TRBD1 (6 bases). The V gene lost 7 bases and the J gene lost 10 bases, with 17 bases spanning the gap. The germline V gene has CDR1 MDHEN and CDR2 SYDVKM. The CDR3 has 12 amino acids. This CDR3 reads CASTEGTTGQYF. The CDR3, as DNA: TGTGCCAGCACTGAGGGGACAACGGGACAGTACTTC.

The chain links TRBV2 to TRBJ1-2; possibly TRBD1 for D (6 bases). The V and J ends lost 6 bases and 2 bases respectively, with 13 bases between them. CDR3 length equals 14 residues. CDR1 is SNHLY and CDR2 is FYNNEI in the germline V gene. CDR3 nucleotides: TGTGCCAGCAGGCCAACAGGGCAGAACTATGGCTACACCTTC. It specifies CASRPTGQNYGYTF.

V and J are TRBV27 and TRBJ2-5, with D possibly TRBD1 on 5 matching bases. The CDR3 is 14 residues long. CDR1 and CDR2 (germline): MNHEY, SMNVEV (reference sequence). Trimming removed 6 bases from V and 1 base from J, with 12 bases in between. As DNA, the CDR3 is TGTGCCAGCAGGCGGCTACAGGTCCAAGAGACCCAGTACTTC. Its protein is CASRRLQVQETQYF.

The gene calls are TRBV28 and TRBJ2-7, with TRBD1 matching over 12 bases. With V trimmed by 5 bases and J by 5 bases, 13 bases remained unmatched. CDR1 is MDHEN, CDR2 SYDVKM, per germline. CDR3 length: 17 residues. CDR3 in amino acids: CASSHNRDRGLINEQYF. The CDR3 nucleotides are TGTGCCAGCAGTCATAACCGGGACAGGGGGCTTATCAACGAGCAGTACTTC.

The chain uses TRBV6-5 and TRBJ2-5; D gene ambiguous. This CDR3 comprises 12 residues. Trimming left V 3 bases short and J 4 bases short, with 6 bases between. Germline CDR1 and CDR2: MNHEY and SVGAGI. CDR3: CASSYRVETQYF. The CDR3 DNA reads as TGTGCCAGCAGTTATCGCGTAGAGACCCAGTACTTC.

The CDR3 nucleotides read TGTGCCAGCAGCGATCCGGGACAGGGGGGAAACACTGAAGCTTTCTTT. It yields the protein CASSDPGQGGNTEAFF. V usage is TRBV11-2 and J usage is TRBJ1-1; TRBD1 aligns across 11 bases. The CDR3 spans 16 residues. Germline CDR1 and CDR2: SGHAT and FQNNGV. The trim removed 5 bases at V and 2 bases at J, leaving 7 bases unmatched. Combining the CDR3 with reference TRBV11-2 and TRBJ1-1 gives the whole variable domain EAGVAQSPRYKIIEKRQSVAFWCNPISGHATLYWYQQILGQGPKLLIQFQNNGVVDDSQLPKDRFSAERLKGVDSTLKIQPAKLEDSAVYLCASSDPGQGGNTEAFFGQGTRLTVV.

The rearrangement joins TRBV5-1 to TRBJ1-2, with D possibly TRBD1 on 6 matching bases. The CDR3 length is 14 residues. The germline gives CDR1 SGHRS, CDR2 YFSETQ. V gave up 0 bases and J gave up 6 bases, with 12 bases separating them. The CDR3: CASSLDTGMDGYTF. CDR3 in DNA: TGCGCCAGCAGCTTGGATACAGGGATGGATGGCTACACCTTC.

The chain carries TRBV4-1 and TRBJ2-7, with 9 nucleotides matching TRBD1. Trimming cost V 7 bases and J 7 bases; bases outside gene matches: 11. The length of the CDR3 is 14 residues. Per germline, CDR1 MGHRA and CDR2 YSYEKL. The CDR3 loop is CASTPPGQGGEQYF. As DNA, the CDR3 is TGCGCCAGCACCCCTCCGGGACAGGGAGGAGAGCAGTACTTC.

The V and J genes are TRBV27 and TRBJ2-1; 10 nucleotides agree with TRBD2. V shed 8 bases and J 5 bases; nucleotides not matched to a gene: 9. Looked up from germline, CDR1 is MNHEY and CDR2 is SMNVEV (reference sequence). The CDR3 sequence is 15 residues long. The CDR3 DNA reads TGTGCCAGCGGTCAAGCGGGAGGGCCCCACAATGAGCAGTTCTTC. Translating it yields CASGQAGGPHNEQFF.

This clone was observed once. The chain combines TRBV15 with TRBJ2-7; 8 bases map to TRBD1. Germline V gene lookup returns CDR1 LNHNV and CDR2 YYDKDF (reference sequence). Trimming took 9 bases from V and 5 from J; bases not matched to a gene: 9. The CDR3 is 13 residues long. The CDR3 here is CATQGTGGHEQYF. The CDR3 bases are TGTGCCACTCAGGGGACAGGTGGCCACGAGCAGTACTTC.

V gene TRBV6-6 combines with J gene TRBJ1-1; 7 nucleotides align to TRBD1. V was clipped by 7 bases and J by 4 bases; unmatched bases: 9. The CDR3 runs to 14 residues. The germline CDR1 and CDR2 sequences are MNHNY and SVGAGI (reference sequence). CDR3 sequence (DNA): TGTGCCAGCACTCACGGATCAGGGGGCACTGAAGCTTTCTTT. This encodes CASTHGSGGTEAFF.